The source of this T cell receptor beta chain is a study of blood T cells in healthy people across ages. Study in general: In model experiments, template switching was able to capture about one barcoded beta molecule for every two T cells that were present.

Drawn from each donor were roughly 10 milliliters of peripheral blood. Worth noting for this clonotype: The target antigen is unknown.

This CDR3 is built from 18 residues. The germline V gene has CDR1 DFQATT and CDR2 SNEGSKA (reference sequence). The V segment lost 4 bases and the J segment 5 bases; nucleotides outside the gene matches: 13. Primed by a sample-barcoded 5' primer and a J-beta primer mix, a second PCR proceeded for about 6 to 11 cycles. One entry per CDR3 protein, called by TCRdb with MiXCR from the 5' RACE reads. This table has 1.8 million or so distinct CDR3 sequences, about 39% appearing once. General study results and limits: Observed TCR beta diversity per million T cells went down as age went up. This fall followed a roughly linear course with age. Estimates of total diversity, which came from one million sequenced T cells, were considered to be underestimates.

The sample comprised blood. This sequence originates from a human donor in good health. This sequence joins TRBV20-1 and TRBJ2-1; 14 bases line up with TRBD2. The CDR3 DNA is TGCAGTGCTAAGGGACCGACTAGCGGGAGGGTATATGACAATGAGCAGTTCTTC. As protein: CSAKGPTSGRVYDNEQFF.